This T cell receptor beta chain was obtained from a study of shared clonotypes between healthy human individuals. The overall study: A donor's plate count was three for CD4 naive and three for CD4 memory; CD8 naive had two and CD8 memory one. Findings and caveats of the study: Naive subsets usually exceeded memory subsets in estimated richness.

Comments on this clone: Antigen unknown.

CDR3 length equals 17 residues. Per germline, CDR1 SNHLY and CDR2 FYNNEI. V gave up 4 bases and J gave up 0 bases, with 18 bases separating them. CD45RO negativity and positive selection for CCR7 defined naive CD8 cells, a population that excluded terminally differentiated effector memory CD45RA+ cells. Method: immunoSEQ multiplex PCR; TCRdb's copy keeps in-frame clones and lacks some. The repertoire holds millions of clones, with about 94% as singletons. The clonotype comes from a man between 18 and 29 years old in good health. The rearrangement joins TRBV2 to TRBJ2-5; TRBD1 is a possible D gene (6 bases). Sequenced: naive CD8+ T cells sorted from blood. CDR3 in amino acids: CASSVVGQPLYQETQYF. The DNA of the CDR3 is TGTGCCAGCAGTGTGGTTGGACAGCCTCTGTACCAAGAGACCCAGTACTTC.